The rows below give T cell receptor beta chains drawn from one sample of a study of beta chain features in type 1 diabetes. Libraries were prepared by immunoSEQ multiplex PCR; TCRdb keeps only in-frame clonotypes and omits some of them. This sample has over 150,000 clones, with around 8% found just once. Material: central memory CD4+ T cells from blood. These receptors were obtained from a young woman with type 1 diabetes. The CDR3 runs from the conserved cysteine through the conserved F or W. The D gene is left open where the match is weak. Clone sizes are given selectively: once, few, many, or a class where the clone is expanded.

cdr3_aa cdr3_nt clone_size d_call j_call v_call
CASSVAGAIYEQYF TGTGCCAGCAGTGTAGCGGGAGCTATCTACGAGCAGTACTTC few TRBD2 TRBJ2-7 TRBV28
CASGRGTEAFF TGTGCCAGCGGGCGAGGGACAGAAGCTTTCTTT few . TRBJ1-1 TRBV5-4
CASSSRQGQETQYF TGTGCCAGCAGTTCCCGACAGGGTCAAGAGACCCAGTACTTC few TRBD1 TRBJ2-5 TRBV11-2
CSVERLAGAGTGELFF TGCAGCGTTGAAAGGCTAGCGGGAGCTGGGACCGGGGAGCTGTTTTTT . TRBD2 TRBJ2-2 TRBV29-1
CASSLTGWTEAFF TGTGCCAGCAGCTTGACGGGGTGGACTGAAGCTTTCTTT . . TRBJ1-1 TRBV7-2
CASSPFPGDYGYTF TGTGCCAGCAGTCCCTTTCCAGGGGACTATGGCTACACCTTC few . TRBJ1-2 TRBV6-5
CASSGATSAPYEQYF TGTGCCAGCAGTGGCGCGACTAGCGCTCCCTACGAGCAGTACTTC . TRBD2 TRBJ2-7 TRBV28
CASSSGQDLPLHF TGTGCCAGCAGCTCGGGACAGGATTTACCCCTCCACTTT few TRBD1 TRBJ1-6 TRBV7-8
CASSLTSTQGAGKLFF TGTGCCAGCAGCTTGACTTCGACACAGGGGGCTGGAAAACTGTTTTTT few TRBD1 TRBJ1-4 TRBV7-6
CASSLVPTSGNGETQYF TGCGCCAGCAGCTTGGTCCCGACTAGCGGAAATGGCGAGACCCAGTACTTC few TRBD2 TRBJ2-5 TRBV5-1
CASSEGASTEAFF TGTGCCAGCAGTGAGGGGGCGTCCACTGAAGCTTTCTTT few TRBD1 TRBJ1-1 TRBV28
CATTERQGRIGELFF TGTGCCACAACCGAAAGGCAGGGTAGAATCGGGGAGCTGTTTTTT once . TRBJ2-2 TRBV19
CASSARTGEWGYTF TGTGCCAGCAGTGCCAGGACCGGGGAGTGGGGCTACACCTTC few . TRBJ1-2 TRBV27
CAWKGQGWNTGELFF TGTGCCTGGAAAGGACAGGGGTGGAACACCGGGGAGCTGTTTTTT . TRBD1 TRBJ2-2 TRBV30
CASSSQGSGRPNEQFF TGTGCCAGCAGTTCCCAGGGGAGCGGGAGACCCAATGAGCAGTTCTTC . TRBD2 TRBJ2-1 TRBV6-6
CAWGGWAEQYF TGTGCCTGGGGAGGGTGGGCCGAGCAGTACTTC few . TRBJ2-7 TRBV30
CASSSRDSDQPQHF TGTGCCAGTAGTAGCCGGGACAGTGATCAGCCCCAGCATTTT . TRBD1 TRBJ1-5 TRBV19
CASSHGGAEAFF TGTGCCAGCAGCCATGGGGGGGCCGAAGCTTTCTTT . . TRBJ1-1 TRBV7-9